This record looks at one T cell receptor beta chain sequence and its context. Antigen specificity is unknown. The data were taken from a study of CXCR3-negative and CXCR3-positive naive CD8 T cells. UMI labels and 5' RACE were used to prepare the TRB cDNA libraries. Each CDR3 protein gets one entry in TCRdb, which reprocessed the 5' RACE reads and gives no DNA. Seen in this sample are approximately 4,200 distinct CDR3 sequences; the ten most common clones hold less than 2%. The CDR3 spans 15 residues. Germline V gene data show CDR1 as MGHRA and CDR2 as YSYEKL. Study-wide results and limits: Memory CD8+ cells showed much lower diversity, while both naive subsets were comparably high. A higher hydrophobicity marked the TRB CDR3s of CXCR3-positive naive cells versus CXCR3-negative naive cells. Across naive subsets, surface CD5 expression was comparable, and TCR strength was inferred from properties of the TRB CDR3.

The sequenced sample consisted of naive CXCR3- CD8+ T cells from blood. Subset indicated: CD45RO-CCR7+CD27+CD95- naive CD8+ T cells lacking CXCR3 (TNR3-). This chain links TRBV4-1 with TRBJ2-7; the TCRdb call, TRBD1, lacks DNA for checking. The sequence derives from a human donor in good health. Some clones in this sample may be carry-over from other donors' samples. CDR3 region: CASSQEGQGGYEQYF.